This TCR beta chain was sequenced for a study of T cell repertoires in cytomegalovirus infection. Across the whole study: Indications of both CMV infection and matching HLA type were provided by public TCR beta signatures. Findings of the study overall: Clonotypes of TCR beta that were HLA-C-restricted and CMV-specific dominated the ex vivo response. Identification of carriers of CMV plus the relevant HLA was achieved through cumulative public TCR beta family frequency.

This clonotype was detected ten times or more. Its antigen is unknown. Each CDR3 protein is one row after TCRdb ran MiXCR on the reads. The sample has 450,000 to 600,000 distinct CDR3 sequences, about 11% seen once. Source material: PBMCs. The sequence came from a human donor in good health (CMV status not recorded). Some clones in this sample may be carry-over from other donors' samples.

The CDR3 here is CASSLGSGGRETQYF. Here the CDR3 DNA reads TGTGCCAGCAGTTTGGGTAGCGGGGGTCGAGAGACCCAGTACTTC. The rearrangement links TRBV12-3 or TRBV12-4 to TRBJ2-5; 9 positions agree with TRBD2. The CDR3 is made up of 15 amino acids. The J segment lost 4 bases and the V segment lost 3 bases, leaving 6 bases of the junction unmatched.